The clone carrying this T cell receptor beta chain was observed a handful of times. The isolated RNA, all of it, was reverse transcribed, so expressed TCRB transcripts were what got sequenced. The assay was immunoSEQ multiplex PCR, and TCRdb's table has in-frame clones only and misses some. Found here are around 300,000 clones, approximately 8% of them singletons; the top ten hold more than 0.8%. The CDR3 consists of 13 residues. V shed 2 bases and J shed 6 bases, with 10 bases lying between them. CDR1 is SGDLS and CDR2 is YYNGEE in the germline V gene. This sample was taken from a study of beta chain features in type 1 diabetes.

The V and J genes are TRBV9 and TRBJ2-3; unclear D gene. This clonotype originated in a woman aged 18-35 years in good health. The sequenced material came from central memory CD4+ T cells from blood. CDR3 loop: CASSVWGEDTQYF. Written as DNA, the CDR3 is TGTGCCAGCAGCGTTTGGGGTGAGGATACGCAGTATTTT.